Described below is a single T cell receptor beta chain sequence and its context. Researchers ran the PCR with 60 Vbeta and 13 Jbeta primers. Sequencing used immunoSEQ multiplex PCR; TCRdb keeps in-frame clones, though not all of them. The data show tens of thousands of clones, approximately 72% seen once. This sample was taken from a study of cytomegalovirus exposure and HLA in healthy donors. Germline-derived CDR1 and CDR2 are KGHSH and LQKENI. The V end lost 3 bases, the J end lost 0 bases, and 12 bases lay between the germline ends. The CDR3 spans 16 residues. The chain joins TRBV18 to TRBJ1-3; D perhaps matches TRBD1 (5 bases). The receptor comes from a woman aged 40 to 50 in good health and CMV-seropositive. Sequenced: PBMCs. The CDR3 here is CASSPFDRSSGNTIYF. Written as DNA, the CDR3 is TGTGCCAGCTCACCCTTCGACAGAAGCTCTGGAAACACCATATATTTT.